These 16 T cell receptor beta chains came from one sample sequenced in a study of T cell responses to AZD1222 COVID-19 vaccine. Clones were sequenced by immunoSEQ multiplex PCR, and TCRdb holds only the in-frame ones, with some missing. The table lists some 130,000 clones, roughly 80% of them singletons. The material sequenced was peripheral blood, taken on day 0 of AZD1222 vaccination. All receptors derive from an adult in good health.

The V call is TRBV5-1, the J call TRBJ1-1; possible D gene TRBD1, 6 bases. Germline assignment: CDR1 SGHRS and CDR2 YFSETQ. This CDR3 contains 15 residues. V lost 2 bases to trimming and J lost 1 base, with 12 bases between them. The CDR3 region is CASSFFLGGNTEAFF. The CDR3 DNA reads TGCGCCAGCAGCTTCTTTTTAGGGGGGAACACTGAAGCTTTCTTT. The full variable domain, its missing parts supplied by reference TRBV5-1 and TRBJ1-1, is KAGVTQTPRYLIKTRGQQVTLSCSPISGHRSVSWYQQTPGQGLQFLFEYFSETQRNKGNFPGRFSGRQFSNSRSEMNVSTLELGDSALYLCASSFFLGGNTEAFFGQGTRLTVV.

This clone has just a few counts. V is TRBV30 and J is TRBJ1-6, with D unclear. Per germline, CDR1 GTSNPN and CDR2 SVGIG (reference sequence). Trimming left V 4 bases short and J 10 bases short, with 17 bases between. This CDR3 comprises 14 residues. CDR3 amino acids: CAWKAGPARSPLHF. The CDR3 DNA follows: TGTGCCTGGAAAGCCGGGCCGGCTAGATCACCCCTCCACTTT.

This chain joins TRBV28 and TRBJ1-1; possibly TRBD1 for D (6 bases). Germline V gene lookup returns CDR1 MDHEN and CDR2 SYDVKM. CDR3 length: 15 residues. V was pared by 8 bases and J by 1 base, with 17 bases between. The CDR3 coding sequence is TGTGCCAGCTGCCTACAGGGAGGTCAGAACACTGAAGCTTTCTTT. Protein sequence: CASCLQGGQNTEAFF.

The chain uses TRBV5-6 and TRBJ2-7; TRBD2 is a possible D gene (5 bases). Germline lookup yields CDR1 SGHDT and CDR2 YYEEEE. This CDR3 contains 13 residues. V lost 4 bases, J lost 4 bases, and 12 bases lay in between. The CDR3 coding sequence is TGTGCCAGCAGCCTAAGCGGAATTTACGAGCAGTACTTC. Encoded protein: CASSLSGIYEQYF.

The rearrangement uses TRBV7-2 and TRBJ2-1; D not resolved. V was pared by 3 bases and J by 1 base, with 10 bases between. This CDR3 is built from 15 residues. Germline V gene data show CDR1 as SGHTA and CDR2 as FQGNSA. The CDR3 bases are TGTGCCAGCAGCTTCTATGGGGAATCCTACAATGAGCAGTTCTTC. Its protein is CASSFYGESYNEQFF.

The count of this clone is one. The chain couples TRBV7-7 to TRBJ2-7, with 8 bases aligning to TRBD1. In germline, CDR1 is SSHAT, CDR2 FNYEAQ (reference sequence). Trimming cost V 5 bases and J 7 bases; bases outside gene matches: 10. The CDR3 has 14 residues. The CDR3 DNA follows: TGTGCCAGCAGCCCAAACTCAGGGGGCTGGGAGCAGTACTTC. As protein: CASSPNSGGWEQYF.

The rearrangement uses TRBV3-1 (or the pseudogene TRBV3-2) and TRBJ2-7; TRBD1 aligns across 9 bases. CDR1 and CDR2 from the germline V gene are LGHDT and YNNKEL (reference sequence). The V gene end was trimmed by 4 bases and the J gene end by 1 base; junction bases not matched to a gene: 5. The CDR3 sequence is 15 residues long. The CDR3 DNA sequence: TGTGCCAGCAGCCCCGACAGGGGGAGTTCCTACGAGCAGTACTTC. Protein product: CASSPDRGSSYEQYF.

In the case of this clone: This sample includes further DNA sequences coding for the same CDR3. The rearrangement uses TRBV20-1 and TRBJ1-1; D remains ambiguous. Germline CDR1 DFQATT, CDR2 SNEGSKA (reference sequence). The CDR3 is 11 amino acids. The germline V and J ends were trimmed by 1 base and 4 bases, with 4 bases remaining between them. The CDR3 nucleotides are TGCAGTGCTAGAGGGTCCACTGAAGCTTTCTTT. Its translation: CSARGSTEAFF.

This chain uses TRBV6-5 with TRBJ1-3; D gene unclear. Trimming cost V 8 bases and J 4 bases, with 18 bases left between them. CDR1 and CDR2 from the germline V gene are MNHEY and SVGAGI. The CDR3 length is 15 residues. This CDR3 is CASLPSGRDGNTIYF. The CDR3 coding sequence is TGTGCCAGCTTGCCTTCCGGACGAGACGGAAACACCATATATTTT.

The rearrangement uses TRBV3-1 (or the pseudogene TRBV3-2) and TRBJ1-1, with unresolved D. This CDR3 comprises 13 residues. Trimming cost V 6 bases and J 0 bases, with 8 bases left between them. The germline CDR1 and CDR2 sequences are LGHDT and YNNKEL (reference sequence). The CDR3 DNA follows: TGTGCCAGCAGGCAGACCGTGAACACTGAAGCTTTCTTT. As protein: CASRQTVNTEAFF.

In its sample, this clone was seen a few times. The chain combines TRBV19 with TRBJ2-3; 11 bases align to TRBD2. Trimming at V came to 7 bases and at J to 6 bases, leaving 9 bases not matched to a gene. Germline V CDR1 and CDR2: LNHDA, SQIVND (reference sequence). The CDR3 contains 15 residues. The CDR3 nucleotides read TGTGCCAGTAAGATTAGCGGGGGGGCTGGCGATACGCAGTATTTT. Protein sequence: CASKISGGAGDTQYF. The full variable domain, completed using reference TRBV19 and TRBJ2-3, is DGGITQSPKYLFRKEGQNVTLSCEQNLNHDAMYWYRQDPGQGLRLIYYSQIVNDFQKGDIAEGYSVSREKKESFPLTVTSAQKNPTAFYLCASKISGGAGDTQYFGPGTRLTVL.

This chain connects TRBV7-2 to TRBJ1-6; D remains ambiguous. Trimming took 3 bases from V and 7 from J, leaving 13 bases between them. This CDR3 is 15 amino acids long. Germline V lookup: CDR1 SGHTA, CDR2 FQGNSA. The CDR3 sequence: CASSFLTAINSPLHF. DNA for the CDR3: TGTGCCAGCAGCTTTTTAACAGCGATAAATTCACCCCTCCACTTT.

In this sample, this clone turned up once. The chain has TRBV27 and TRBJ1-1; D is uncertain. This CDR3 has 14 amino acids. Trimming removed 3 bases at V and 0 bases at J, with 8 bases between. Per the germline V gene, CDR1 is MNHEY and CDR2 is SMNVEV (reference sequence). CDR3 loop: CASSFGGLNTEAFF. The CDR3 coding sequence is TGTGCCAGCAGTTTCGGAGGGTTGAACACTGAAGCTTTCTTT.

DNA for the CDR3: TGTGCCAGCAGCTTTGGACAGACGATAACAACTAATGAAAAACTGTTTTTT. Translated: CASSFGQTITTNEKLFF. This chain uses TRBV7-8 with TRBJ1-4; D possibly corresponds to TRBD1 (6 bases). The V gene's germline CDR1 is SGHVS and CDR2 FQNEAQ. V lost 3 bases to trimming and J lost 0 bases, with 14 bases between them. There are 17 residues in the CDR3.

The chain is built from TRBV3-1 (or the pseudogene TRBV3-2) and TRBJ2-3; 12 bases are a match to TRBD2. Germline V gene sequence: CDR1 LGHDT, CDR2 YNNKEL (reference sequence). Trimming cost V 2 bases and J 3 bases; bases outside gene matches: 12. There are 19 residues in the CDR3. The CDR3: CASSQYPSGGAGMTDTQYF. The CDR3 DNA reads TGTGCCAGCAGCCAATATCCTAGCGGGGGGGCCGGGATGACAGATACGCAGTATTTT.

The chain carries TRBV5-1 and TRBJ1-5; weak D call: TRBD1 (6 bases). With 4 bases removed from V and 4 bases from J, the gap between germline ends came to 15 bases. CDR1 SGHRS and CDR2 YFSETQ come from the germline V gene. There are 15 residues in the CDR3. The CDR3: CASSTTAGDNQPQHF. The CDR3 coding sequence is TGCGCCAGCAGCACGACAGCAGGGGATAATCAGCCCCAGCATTTT.